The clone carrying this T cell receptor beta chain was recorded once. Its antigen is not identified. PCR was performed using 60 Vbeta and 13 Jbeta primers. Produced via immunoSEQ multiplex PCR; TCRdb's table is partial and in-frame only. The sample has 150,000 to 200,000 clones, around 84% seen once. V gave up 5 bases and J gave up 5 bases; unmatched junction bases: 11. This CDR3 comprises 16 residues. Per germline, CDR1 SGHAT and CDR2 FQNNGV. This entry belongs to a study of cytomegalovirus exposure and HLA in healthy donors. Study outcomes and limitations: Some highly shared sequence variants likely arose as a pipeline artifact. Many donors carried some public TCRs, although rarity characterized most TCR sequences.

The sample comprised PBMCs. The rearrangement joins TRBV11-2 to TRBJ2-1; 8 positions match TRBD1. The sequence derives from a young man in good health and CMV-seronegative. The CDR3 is CASSRGPGGFNNEQFF. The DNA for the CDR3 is TGTGCCAGCAGCCGCGGGCCAGGGGGCTTCAACAATGAGCAGTTCTTC.